This is a list of T cell receptor beta chains from one sample in a study of cytomegalovirus exposure and HLA in healthy donors. Produced via immunoSEQ multiplex PCR; TCRdb's table is partial and in-frame only. The data contain fewer than 85,000 clones, around 72% of them seen just once; the ten biggest clones take up about 12%. The sequenced sample consisted of PBMCs. These TCRs come from a woman in her thirties or forties in good health and CMV-seropositive. CDR3s include the opening cysteine and the closing phenylalanine or tryptophan. A D gene is named only where the DNA matches it firmly. Not all rows give a size; the values are once, few, many and, for expanded clones, a class.

TRBJ2-4,-,TRBV18,-,TGTGCCAGCTCACCAGATAATGACGGAGGAGGGTACTTC,CASSPDNDGGGYF
TRBJ2-7,-,TRBV30,-,TGTGCCTGGAGTGATGGCCGAGGCCGTACCTCCTACGAGCAGTACTTC,CAWSDGRGRTSYEQYF
TRBJ2-6,few,TRBV7-6,-,TGTGCCAGCAGCTTAGGAGGGCCGATCTCTGGGGCCAACGTCCTGACTTTC,CASSLGGPISGANVLTF
TRBJ1-6,few,TRBV6-5,-,TGTGCCAGCAGTTTCGACAGAAGGGGCGCTTCACCCCTCCACTTT,CASSFDRRGASPLHF
TRBJ2-2,-,TRBV28,TRBD2,TGTGCCAGCGTAGCGGGGGGCGGGGCGAGCGGGGAGCTGTTTTTT,CASVAGGGASGELFF
TRBJ2-3,once,TRBV5-1,-,TGCGCCAGCAGCATGAGCGGAAGCACAGATACGCAGTATTTT,CASSMSGSTDTQYF
TRBJ1-1,-,TRBV27,-,TGTGCCAGCAGGGGATGGGGCGATCAGGGTACTGAAGCTTTCTTT,CASRGWGDQGTEAFF
TRBJ1-1,-,TRBV30,-,TGTGCCTGGAGTGTTCGGGGAAGAGACACTGAGGCTTTCTTT,CAWSVRGRDTEAFF
TRBJ2-3,-,TRBV6-1,TRBD2,TGTGCCAGCACGGGAGGTAACGCAGATACGCAGTATTTT,CASTGGNADTQYF
TRBJ2-6,-,TRBV10-3,TRBD1,TGTGCCATCAGTGGGAAAGACAGGGTGAACTCTGGGGCCAACGTCCTGACTTTC,CAISGKDRVNSGANVLTF